The rows below give T cell receptor beta chains drawn from one sample of a study of T cell responses to AZD1222 COVID-19 vaccine. The method was immunoSEQ multiplex PCR; TCRdb's version includes in-frame clones alone and lacks a portion of them. The table includes more than 35,000 clones, nearly 85% detected once. Sequenced here: peripheral blood, sampled on day 0 of AZD1222 vaccination. Source of these receptors: an adult in good health. CDR3s include the opening cysteine and the closing phenylalanine or tryptophan. A D gene is named only where the DNA matches it firmly. Not all rows give a size; the values are once, few, many and, for expanded clones, a class.

>NA|TRBD2|TRBV20-1|TRBJ2-5
CSASLSGGPETQYF
TGCAGTGCTAGTCTGAGCGGGGGCCCGGAGACCCAGTACTTC
>NA|NA|TRBV5-1|TRBJ2-3
CASSLAAYLSTDTQYF
TGCGCCAGCAGCTTGGCCGCGTACTTGAGCACAGATACGCAGTATTTT
>NA|NA|TRBV25-1|TRBJ2-7
CASSADGRVRGLPNVQYF
TGTGCCAGCAGTGCTGACGGCAGGGTCCGAGGGCTCCCGAATGTGCAGTACTTC
>once|TRBD1|TRBV5-4|TRBJ2-6
CASTLQGAGANVLTF
TGTGCCAGCACCCTACAGGGGGCTGGGGCCAACGTCCTGACTTTC
>NA|TRBD2|TRBV12-3/TRBV12-4|TRBJ2-3
CASSPRGADTQYF
TGTGCCAGCAGTCCCCGGGGGGCAGATACGCAGTATTTT
>NA|NA|TRBV2|TRBJ2-7
CASSGASYEQYF
TGTGCCAGCAGTGGGGCCTCCTACGAGCAGTACTTC
>once|NA|TRBV10-1|TRBJ2-1
CASSEGLYNEQFF
TGCGCCAGCAGTGAGGGACTTTACAATGAGCAGTTCTTC
>NA|NA|TRBV5-1|TRBJ1-2
CASSGGGGHGYTF
TGCGCCAGCAGCGGAGGAGGAGGGCATGGCTACACCTTC
>NA|NA|TRBV7-9|TRBJ1-1
CASSPTGEAFF
TGTGCCAGCAGCCCCACTGGTGAAGCTTTCTTT
>NA|NA|TRBV2|TRBJ2-1
CASTDSPYEQFF
TGTGCCAGCACTGACTCCCCCTATGAGCAGTTCTTC
>NA|NA|TRBV7-5|TRBJ1-4
CARSLEQGSFEKLFF
TGTGCCAGAAGCTTAGAACAGGGGAGTTTTGAAAAACTGTTTTTT
>few|NA|TRBV3-1/TRBV3-2|TRBJ2-2
CASSPRQLTNTGELFF
TGTGCCAGCAGCCCTCGACAGCTTACGAACACCGGGGAGCTGTTTTTT
>NA|TRBD1|TRBV5-1|TRBJ1-6
CASSLEGQGANSPLHF
TGCGCCAGCAGCTTGGAGGGACAGGGGGCCAATTCACCCCTCCACTTT
>NA|NA|TRBV28|TRBJ1-2
CASSLFGATFYGYTF
TGTGCCAGCAGTTTGTTCGGGGCCACCTTCTATGGCTACACCTTC
>many|NA|TRBV4-2|TRBJ2-3
CASSQNHMGTDTQYF
TGTGCCAGCAGCCAAAACCACATGGGAACAGATACGCAGTATTTT
>NA|NA|TRBV7-9|TRBJ2-1
CASSYRGADHNEQFF
TGTGCCAGCAGCTACCGGGGGGCCGACCACAATGAGCAGTTCTTC
>few|TRBD1|TRBV28|TRBJ1-5
CASSTGVRPQHF
TGTGCCAGCAGCACAGGGGTCAGGCCCCAGCATTTT
>NA|NA|TRBV7-6|TRBJ2-5
CASSPGLGETQYF
TGTGCCAGCAGCCCCGGCCTCGGAGAGACCCAGTACTTC
>NA|NA|TRBV18|TRBJ1-4
CASSPGLNEKLFF
TGTGCCAGCTCACCAGGACTTAATGAAAAACTGTTTTTT
>NA|NA|TRBV12-3/TRBV12-4|TRBJ2-7
CASSLGGVEQYF
TGTGCCAGCAGTTTAGGCGGGGTCGAGCAGTACTTC
>NA|TRBD1|TRBV5-1|TRBJ1-2
CASSPSPTGDYGYTF
TGCGCCAGCAGCCCTTCCCCTACAGGGGACTATGGCTACACCTTC
>NA|NA|TRBV15|TRBJ1-5
CATSRPGINQPQHF
TGTGCCACCAGCAGACCGGGGATAAATCAGCCCCAGCATTTT
>NA|TRBD2|TRBV12-5|TRBJ2-7
CASGPTGTSGRVTYEQYF
TGTGCTAGTGGCCCGACCGGGACTAGCGGGAGAGTTACCTACGAGCAGTACTTC
>NA|NA|TRBV7-2|TRBJ1-3
CASSLSPGALAGNTIYF
TGTGCCAGCAGCTTATCTCCGGGGGCTTTGGCTGGAAACACCATATATTTT
>NA|TRBD2|TRBV28|TRBJ2-7
CASSLSGSPYEQYF
TGTGCCAGCAGTCTTAGCGGGAGTCCCTACGAGCAGTACTTC
>once|TRBD2|TRBV18|TRBJ2-7
CASSPPSGGTGEQYF
TGTGCCAGCTCACCACCTAGCGGGGGGACGGGCGAGCAGTACTTC
>once|NA|TRBV6-5|TRBJ2-7
CASKKGTYEQYF
TGTGCCAGCAAGAAGGGGACCTACGAGCAGTACTTC
>few|NA|TRBV27|TRBJ2-1
CASSLSSTGSYNEQFF
TGTGCCAGCAGTTTATCGTCAACAGGGTCCTACAATGAGCAGTTCTTC
>NA|NA|TRBV7-9|TRBJ1-1
CASSKEGSTEAFF
TGTGCCAGCAGCAAAGAGGGGAGCACTGAAGCTTTCTTT
>NA|NA|TRBV9|TRBJ2-2
CASSPSPGASGELFF
TGTGCCAGCAGCCCTAGCCCGGGGGCAAGCGGGGAGCTGTTTTTT
>NA|NA|TRBV28|TRBJ2-7
CASSPGEKYEQYF
TGTGCCAGCAGTCCCGGGGAGAAATACGAGCAGTACTTC
>NA|NA|TRBV9|TRBJ2-5
CASSVGAEETQYF
TGTGCCAGCAGCGTTGGGGCGGAAGAGACCCAGTACTTC
>NA|NA|TRBV28|TRBJ2-2
CASSLSRGLWTGELFF
TGTGCCAGCAGTTTATCACGGGGTCTATGGACCGGGGAGCTGTTTTTT
>once|NA|TRBV18|TRBJ1-1
CASSPPSGLGTEAFF
TGTGCCAGCTCACCACCATCCGGGTTGGGCACTGAAGCTTTCTTT
>NA|NA|TRBV12-2|TRBJ2-2
CASSRVAGYTGELFF
TGTGCAAGTTCGAGAGTAGCGGGATACACCGGGGAGCTGTTTTTT
>NA|TRBD1|TRBV4-1|TRBJ1-5
CASSQDRSRGTDNQPQHF
TGCGCCAGCAGCCAAGATAGAAGTCGAGGGACAGACAATCAGCCCCAGCATTTT
>once|NA|TRBV5-1|TRBJ2-5
CASSLGYGQETQYF
TGCGCCAGCAGCTTGGGGTACGGACAAGAGACCCAGTACTTC
>NA|NA|TRBV7-9|TRBJ2-1
CASRPGGGNEQFF
TGTGCCAGCAGGCCAGGTGGGGGCAATGAGCAGTTCTTC
>NA|NA|TRBV28|TRBJ2-7
CASSTGGGVDEQYF
TGTGCCAGCAGTACCGGGGGCGGGGTGGATGAGCAGTACTTC
>NA|NA|TRBV28|TRBJ1-4
CASSPPRGKLFF
TGTGCCAGCAGCCCGCCCCGGGGGAAACTGTTTTTT
>NA|NA|TRBV4-1|TRBJ1-5
CASSQDRQSPQPQHF
TGCGCCAGCAGCCAAGATAGGCAGTCGCCTCAGCCCCAGCATTTT
>medium-sized|NA|TRBV5-1|TRBJ1-1
CASSLAGTTYGAFF
TGCGCCAGCAGCTTGGCCGGGACTACCTATGGAGCTTTCTTT
>NA|NA|TRBV5-5|TRBJ1-5
CASSWVSGQPQHF
TGTGCCAGCAGCTGGGTTTCGGGGCAGCCCCAGCATTTT
>NA|TRBD1|TRBV6-1|TRBJ1-1
CASSEWRQGVGTEAFF
TGTGCCAGCAGTGAATGGCGGCAGGGGGTTGGCACTGAAGCTTTCTTT
>NA|NA|TRBV14|TRBJ2-1
CASSRGLTGNEQFF
TGTGCCAGCAGCCGCGGACTAACTGGGAATGAGCAGTTCTTC
>NA|TRBD1|TRBV24-1|TRBJ2-1
CATSDFSGQGRVRGQFF
TGTGCCACCAGTGATTTTTCCGGACAGGGAAGGGTCCGCGGGCAGTTCTTC
>few|NA|TRBV9|TRBJ2-7
CASSPQPGTGSYEQYF
TGTGCCAGCAGCCCCCAACCGGGGACTGGATCCTACGAGCAGTACTTC
>NA|TRBD1|TRBV13|TRBJ2-2
CASSLDRGQDTGELFF
TGTGCCAGCAGCCTGGACAGGGGGCAAGACACCGGGGAGCTGTTTTTT
>NA|TRBD1|TRBV11-2|TRBJ2-7
CASSPSSSPGQGAYEQYF
TGTGCCAGCAGCCCAAGTTCCTCACCGGGACAGGGGGCGTACGAGCAGTACTTC
>once|TRBD2|TRBV7-3|TRBJ2-3
CASSPSPTSGETDTQYF
TGTGCCAGCAGCCCATCCCCGACTAGCGGGGAAACAGATACGCAGTATTTT
>NA|NA|TRBV5-1|TRBJ1-2
CASSLERANYGYTF
TGCGCCAGCAGCTTGGAGAGAGCTAACTATGGCTACACCTTC
>NA|TRBD1|TRBV29-1|TRBJ2-7
CSVLDRVTPEQYF
TGCAGCGTCCTGGACAGGGTAACCCCCGAGCAGTACTTC
>NA|TRBD2|TRBV30|TRBJ2-1
CAWTGRNYEQFF
TGTGCCTGGACCGGGAGGAACTATGAGCAGTTCTTC
>NA|NA|TRBV4-3|TRBJ1-3
CASSQERWTWGNTIYF
TGCGCCAGCAGCCAAGAACGGTGGACGTGGGGAAACACCATATATTTT
>few|NA|TRBV27|TRBJ2-7
CASSQGYEQYF
TGTGCCAGCAGCCAGGGCTACGAGCAGTACTTC